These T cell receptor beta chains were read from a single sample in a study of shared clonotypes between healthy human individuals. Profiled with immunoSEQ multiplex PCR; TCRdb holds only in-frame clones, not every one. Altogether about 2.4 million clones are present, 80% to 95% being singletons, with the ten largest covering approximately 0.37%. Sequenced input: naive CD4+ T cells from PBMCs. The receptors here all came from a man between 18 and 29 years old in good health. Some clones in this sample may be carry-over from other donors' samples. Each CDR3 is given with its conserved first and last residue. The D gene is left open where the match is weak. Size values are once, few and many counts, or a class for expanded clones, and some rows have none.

CDR3 DNA: TGTGCCACCAAGGGGGACAGGGCGAACACCGGGGAGCTGTTTTTT
CDR3 protein: CATKGDRANTGELFF
clone size: -
CDR3 length: 15
J gene: TRBJ2-2
D gene: TRBD1
V gene: TRBV19

CDR3 DNA: TGTGCCAGCAGCTTAGATCGCAATGAGCAGTTCTTC
CDR3 protein: CASSLDRNEQFF
clone size: -
CDR3 length: 12
J gene: TRBJ2-1
D gene: -
V gene: TRBV7-8

CDR3 DNA: TGTGCCAGCAGCCGGTGGCCGGAGCTGTTTTTT
CDR3 protein: CASSRWPELFF
clone size: once
CDR3 length: 11
J gene: TRBJ2-2
D gene: -
V gene: TRBV28

CDR3 DNA: TGTGCCAGCAGTGCGAACACTGAAGCTTTCTTT
CDR3 protein: CASSANTEAFF
clone size: -
CDR3 length: 11
J gene: TRBJ1-1
D gene: -
V gene: TRBV28

CDR3 DNA: TGCGCCAGCAGCTTGGGCAGGGCGGACAATGAGCAGTTCTTC
CDR3 protein: CASSLGRADNEQFF
clone size: -
CDR3 length: 14
J gene: TRBJ2-1
D gene: -
V gene: TRBV5-1

CDR3 DNA: TGTGCCAGCTCACCACCAGGGTACGATGAGCAGTTCTTC
CDR3 protein: CASSPPGYDEQFF
clone size: -
CDR3 length: 13
J gene: TRBJ2-1
D gene: -
V gene: TRBV18

CDR3 DNA: TGTGCCACCAGCAGAGATTATCCGCGACCCGCCAAAAACATTCAGTACTTC
CDR3 protein: CATSRDYPRPAKNIQYF
clone size: -
CDR3 length: 17
J gene: TRBJ2-4
D gene: -
V gene: TRBV15

CDR3 DNA: TGTGCCAGCTCACCACCATTGGCGAGGGGCCCAGATACGCAGTATTTT
CDR3 protein: CASSPPLARGPDTQYF
clone size: -
CDR3 length: 16
J gene: TRBJ2-3
D gene: -
V gene: TRBV18

CDR3 DNA: TGTGCCAGCAGTGAGCTGACAGGGCGCCTCCTCGCCTCTGGAAACACCATATATTTT
CDR3 protein: CASSELTGRLLASGNTIYF
clone size: -
CDR3 length: 19
J gene: TRBJ1-3
D gene: TRBD1
V gene: TRBV6-1

CDR3 DNA: TGCGCGGGGGAAAAAGAGACCCAGTACTTC
CDR3 protein: CAGEKETQYF
clone size: -
CDR3 length: 10
J gene: TRBJ2-5
D gene: -
V gene: TRBV10-1

CDR3 DNA: TGCGCCAGCAGCCCGGGACAGGGGGCTCGTTTGGAAGCTTTCTTT
CDR3 protein: CASSPGQGARLEAFF
clone size: once
CDR3 length: 15
J gene: TRBJ1-1
D gene: TRBD1
V gene: TRBV5-1

CDR3 DNA: TGCGCCAGCAGCTTCGGGAATGAGCAGTTCTTC
CDR3 protein: CASSFGNEQFF
clone size: -
CDR3 length: 11
J gene: TRBJ2-1
D gene: -
V gene: TRBV5-1

CDR3 DNA: TGCGCCAGCACCCCGTCGCTAGCTGCCTACGAGCAGTACTTC
CDR3 protein: CASTPSLAAYEQYF
clone size: -
CDR3 length: 14
J gene: TRBJ2-7
D gene: -
V gene: TRBV10-2

CDR3 DNA: TGTGCCAGCAGCCCCCTCAGCGGCCCCTACAATGAGCAGTTCTTC
CDR3 protein: CASSPLSGPYNEQFF
clone size: -
CDR3 length: 15
J gene: TRBJ2-1
D gene: -
V gene: TRBV7-8

CDR3 DNA: TGTGCCAGCAGGTCGGGCCCGGCTTATGGCTACACCTTC
CDR3 protein: CASRSGPAYGYTF
clone size: once
CDR3 length: 13
J gene: TRBJ1-2
D gene: -
V gene: TRBV28

CDR3 DNA: TGTGCCAGCCGCGACGGTCACATGAACACTGAAGCTTTCTTT
CDR3 protein: CASRDGHMNTEAFF
clone size: -
CDR3 length: 14
J gene: TRBJ1-1
D gene: -
V gene: TRBV6-4

CDR3 DNA: TGCGCCAGCAAAGTCTCCTTTACCCCGGACCGAGGGCAAGAGACCCAGTACTTC
CDR3 protein: CASKVSFTPDRGQETQYF
clone size: -
CDR3 length: 18
J gene: TRBJ2-5
D gene: -
V gene: TRBV5-1

CDR3 DNA: TGTGCCAGCTCACCCCGGTTGATAAGGACTGGGGCCAACGTCCTGACTTTC
CDR3 protein: CASSPRLIRTGANVLTF
clone size: -
CDR3 length: 17
J gene: TRBJ2-6
D gene: -
V gene: TRBV18

CDR3 DNA: TGTGCCACAGGACAGGGGCCGAACACTGAAGCTTTCTTT
CDR3 protein: CATGQGPNTEAFF
clone size: -
CDR3 length: 13
J gene: TRBJ1-1
D gene: TRBD1
V gene: TRBV2

CDR3 DNA: TGTGCCAGCAGTGGGGGACAGCCGAACACTGAAGCTTTCTTT
CDR3 protein: CASSGGQPNTEAFF
clone size: -
CDR3 length: 14
J gene: TRBJ1-1
D gene: TRBD1
V gene: TRBV2

CDR3 DNA: TGTGCCAGCAGTGAAGCGAGATTCGGGGGCGGCACAGATACGCAGTATTTT
CDR3 protein: CASSEARFGGGTDTQYF
clone size: -
CDR3 length: 17
J gene: TRBJ2-3
D gene: -
V gene: TRBV6-1

CDR3 DNA: TGTGCCAGCAGCTTAGATTTTGGACAGGGGAGGAAGACCCAGTACTTC
CDR3 protein: CASSLDFGQGRKTQYF
clone size: -
CDR3 length: 16
J gene: TRBJ2-5
D gene: TRBD1
V gene: TRBV7-9

CDR3 DNA: TGTGCCAGCAGTTTAGGTTTGCAGGGGACGGCCTACGAGCAGTACTTC
CDR3 protein: CASSLGLQGTAYEQYF
clone size: -
CDR3 length: 16
J gene: TRBJ2-7
D gene: -
V gene: TRBV28

CDR3 DNA: TGCAGCGTTGAAAGGGCAGGCTACACCTTC
CDR3 protein: CSVERAGYTF
clone size: -
CDR3 length: 10
J gene: TRBJ1-2
D gene: -
V gene: TRBV29-1

CDR3 DNA: TGTGCCAGCACTCGTCGACCTTACACAGATACGCAGTATTTT
CDR3 protein: CASTRRPYTDTQYF
clone size: -
CDR3 length: 14
J gene: TRBJ2-3
D gene: -
V gene: TRBV27

CDR3 DNA: TGTGCCACAGGCGGTCGGAGCAATCAGCCCCAGCATTTT
CDR3 protein: CATGGRSNQPQHF
clone size: -
CDR3 length: 13
J gene: TRBJ1-5
D gene: -
V gene: TRBV2

CDR3 DNA: TGTGCCAGCAGGCCCAGCCTATCTAATGAAAAACTGTTTTTT
CDR3 protein: CASRPSLSNEKLFF
clone size: -
CDR3 length: 14
J gene: TRBJ1-4
D gene: -
V gene: TRBV6-1

CDR3 DNA: TGTGCCAGCAGCTCGCCTAACCAACTAGCGAGTCGAGATACGCAGTATTTT
CDR3 protein: CASSSPNQLASRDTQYF
clone size: -
CDR3 length: 17
J gene: TRBJ2-3
D gene: TRBD2
V gene: TRBV5-6

CDR3 DNA: TGTGCCTCTAGGGACAGAGACATTCCCTATGGCTACACCTTC
CDR3 protein: CASRDRDIPYGYTF
clone size: -
CDR3 length: 14
J gene: TRBJ1-2
D gene: TRBD1
V gene: TRBV2

CDR3 DNA: TGCGCCAGCAGCCCCCGACCCCGGGGGGGCGAGACCCAGTACTTC
CDR3 protein: CASSPRPRGGETQYF
clone size: -
CDR3 length: 15
J gene: TRBJ2-5
D gene: TRBD2
V gene: TRBV5-1

CDR3 DNA: TGTGCCAGCAGCGCCGACGGCGTATATGGCTACACCTTC
CDR3 protein: CASSADGVYGYTF
clone size: -
CDR3 length: 13
J gene: TRBJ1-2
D gene: -
V gene: TRBV9

CDR3 DNA: TGTGCCAGCAGCTCCCTAGCGGGAGGGCGGGATACGCAGTATTTT
CDR3 protein: CASSSLAGGRDTQYF
clone size: -
CDR3 length: 15
J gene: TRBJ2-3
D gene: TRBD2
V gene: TRBV7-2

CDR3 DNA: TGCGCCAGCAGACCGGAAGTGACTTGGGGCTACACCTTC
CDR3 protein: CASRPEVTWGYTF
clone size: -
CDR3 length: 13
J gene: TRBJ1-2
D gene: -
V gene: TRBV5-1

CDR3 DNA: TGTGCCAGTAGGGGACTAGCGGGAGTTAAGATCGGGGAGCTGTTTTTT
CDR3 protein: CASRGLAGVKIGELFF
clone size: -
CDR3 length: 16
J gene: TRBJ2-2
D gene: TRBD2
V gene: TRBV19

CDR3 DNA: TGCGCCAGCAGCCCGATGGGAGGAGGTGGCTACACCTTC
CDR3 protein: CASSPMGGGGYTF
clone size: -
CDR3 length: 13
J gene: TRBJ1-2
D gene: -
V gene: TRBV4-1

CDR3 DNA: TGTGCCACCTGGACTAGCGGGAACCACGAGCAGTACTTC
CDR3 protein: CATWTSGNHEQYF
clone size: once
CDR3 length: 13
J gene: TRBJ2-7
D gene: TRBD2
V gene: TRBV10-3